This T cell receptor beta chain was identified in a study of CD8 T cells in ankylosing spondylitis. Study-level findings and limits: Matched synovial fluid from ankylosing spondylitis patients was reported to be enriched for disease-linked clones. Ankylosing spondylitis blood appeared to be characterized by a TCR beta motif of several highly homologous variants. Some of these motif variants have turned up before, in reports on reactive arthritis synovial fluid and blood.

V shed 2 bases and J shed 9 bases, with 14 bases lying between them. The CDR3 covers 13 residues. Libraries for TCR beta were made by quantitative 5'-RACE with molecular barcodes. MiXCR, applied by TCRdb to the 5' RACE reads, yields one record per CDR3 protein. In the table there are approximately 200,000 distinct CDR3 sequences, 10% to 15% of which are singletons. This clonotype was seen more than once but under ten times. Its antigen remains unidentified. The receptor was isolated from a female donor with ankylosing spondylitis or in good health (not recorded which). The chain joins TRBV12-3 or TRBV12-4 to TRBJ2-7, with TRBD2 as a possible D gene (7 bases). The specimen was blood, either unsorted or a sorted T cell fraction (not recorded which). The chain's CDR3 is CASSLSNREGQYF. The DNA for the CDR3 is TGTGCCAGCAGTTTATCCAACAGGGAGGGGCAGTACTTC.